Included here is one T cell receptor (beta chain) sequence, with context. Its antigen is not known. V gave up 0 bases and J gave up 0 bases, with 9 bases separating them. This CDR3 has 17 residues. The germline V gene has CDR1 SEHNR and CDR2 FQNEAQ (reference sequence). The data derive from a study of a mutant IDH1 vaccine in newly diagnosed glioma. About the study: All eight of the vaccinations patients received fell in weeks 1, 3, 5, 7, 11, 15, 19 and 23.

The time point: week 11, during vaccination. Alongside topical imiquimod, each dose of vaccine comprised 300 ug of mutant IDH1 20-mer peptide. Sequencing used immunoSEQ multiplex PCR; TCRdb keeps in-frame clones, though not all of them. The sample has roughly 130,000 clones, 80% seen once. The chain joins TRBV7-9 to TRBJ2-6; D unclear. This clonotype originated in a man between 40 and 49 years old with glioma. Specimen: PBMCs, collected from a glioma patient whose treatment included an IDH1 peptide vaccine. The DNA for the CDR3 is TGTGCCAGCAGCTTAGCGGAGAGAAGCTCTGGGGCCAACGTCCTGACTTTC. Translating gives CASSLAERSSGANVLTF.